A single sample is the source of the 27 T cell receptor beta chains below, sequenced in a study of CD8 T cells in ankylosing spondylitis. MiXCR, applied by TCRdb to the 5' RACE reads, yields one record per CDR3 protein. Here the sample spans 150,000 or so distinct CDR3 sequences, around 16% being singletons. Sequencing was carried out using blood, either unsorted or a sorted T cell fraction (not recorded which). These receptors all come from a male donor with ankylosing spondylitis or in good health (not recorded which).

With regard to this clonotype: This clone may be a read error of a much larger clone one base away. V gene TRBV24-1 combines with J gene TRBJ2-3; 8 bases line up with TRBD1. Germline V lookup: CDR1 KGHDR, CDR2 SFDVKD. CDR3 length equals 16 residues. CDR3 sequence reads: CAASDLGGQGQDTQYF. Written as DNA, the CDR3 is TGTGCCGCCAGTGATTTGGGAGGACAGGGCCAAGATACGCAGTATTTT.

The table lists this clonotype with many counts. The rearrangement links TRBV29-1 to TRBJ2-1; 8 nucleotides line up with TRBD1. This CDR3 region has 15 residues. Germline loops: CDR1 SQVTM, CDR2 ANQGSEA. The J segment lost 5 bases and the V segment lost 3 bases, leaving 9 bases of the junction unmatched. The CDR3 DNA reads as TGCAGCGTTGACAGACAGGGGCGAGGGGACAATGAGCAGTTCTTC. Its translation is CSVDRQGRGDNEQFF.

This clonotype was counted many times. The CDR3 region is CAIRTRREAGELFF. CDR3 coding DNA: TGTGCCATCAGGACTAGAAGGGAGGCCGGGGAGCTGTTTTTT. The chain is built from TRBV2 and TRBJ2-2; the match to TRBD2 covers 7 bases. Unmatched junction bases numbered 11, after V lost 10 bases and J lost 6 bases. The germline V gene encodes CDR1 SNHLY and CDR2 FYNNEI. This CDR3 contains 14 residues. Using reference TRBV2 and TRBJ2-2 for the parts outside the CDR3, the full variable domain is EPEVTQTPSHQVTQMGQEVILRCVPISNHLYFYWYRQILGQKVEFLVSFYNNEISEKSEIFDDQFSVERPDGSNFTLKIRSTKLEDSAMYFCAIRTRREAGELFFGEGSRLTVL.

This chain connects TRBV28 to TRBJ1-4; the D is unclear. CDR1 MDHEN and CDR2 SYDVKM come from the germline V gene. The CDR3 runs 15 residues. Deletions cut 4 bases from V and 4 bases from J, with 13 bases between. The chain's CDR3 is CASSSISGGNEKLFF. The CDR3 region has the DNA TGTGCCAGCAGTTCCATTTCGGGAGGTAATGAAAAACTGTTTTTT.

Ten or more counts support this clonotype. This rearrangement joins TRBV29-1 to TRBJ2-7; D remains unclear. V was shortened by 7 bases and J by 1 base, with 17 bases between the two germline ends. CDR1 SQVTM and CDR2 ANQGSEA come from the germline V gene. CDR3 length equals 14 residues. CDR3 coding DNA: TGCAGCGATGTACAGAAATCCGGATCCTACGAGCAGTACTTC. Translated: CSDVQKSGSYEQYF.

This clonotype was picked up many times. The chain carries TRBV5-1 and TRBJ1-4; TRBD1 is a possible D gene (6 bases). This CDR3 spans 15 amino acids. V was cut by 1 base and J by 7 bases, with 14 bases left in between. CDR1 is SGHRS and CDR2 is YFSETQ in the germline V gene. CDR3 sequence (DNA): TGCGCCAGCAGCTTGACGTGGCAGGGGACTGAAAAACTGTTTTTT. Translated, it gives CASSLTWQGTEKLFF.

This clonotype was counted at least ten times. The genes are TRBV4-1 and TRBJ1-5; possible D gene TRBD1, 6 bases. The V end lost 6 bases, the J end lost 4 bases, and 13 bases lay between the germline ends. The CDR3 has 14 residues. Per the germline V gene, CDR1 is MGHRA and CDR2 is YSYEKL. CDR3 bases: TGCGCCAGCAGTCTCGGGACAAAAAATCAGCCCCAGCATTTT. This translates into CASSLGTKNQPQHF.

This clonotype appeared many times. The CDR3 loop is CASSLGSGGSTDTQYF. The CDR3 coding sequence is TGCGCCAGCAGCCTCGGTAGCGGGGGCAGCACAGATACGCAGTATTTT. The J gene is TRBJ2-3, the V gene TRBV5-1, with 9 bases lining up with TRBD2. Germline V CDR1 and CDR2: SGHRS, YFSETQ. Trimming removed 4 bases from V and 0 bases from J; junction bases left unmatched: 6. The CDR3 is made up of 16 amino acids.

This clonotype showed up many times. The chain has TRBV29-1 and TRBJ2-1; 8 positions match TRBD2. Germline-derived CDR1 and CDR2 are SQVTM and ANQGSEA. The V and J ends lost 5 bases and 6 bases, in that order; junction bases with no gene match: 9. CDR3 length: 14 residues. The CDR3 nucleotides are TGCAGCGTTTCCGCCCTAGCGGGCCGCAATGAGCAGTTCTTC. Its protein is CSVSALAGRNEQFF.

This clonotype has ten or more counts. The chain employs TRBV29-1 and TRBJ2-1, with TRBD1 matching 7 bases. Germline CDR1 SQVTM, CDR2 ANQGSEA. Unmatched junction bases numbered 4, after V lost 4 bases and J lost 4 bases. The length of the CDR3 is 13 residues. Here the CDR3 DNA reads TGCAGCGTTGTCGTCAGGGGGTACAATGAGCAGTTCTTC. This translates into CSVVVRGYNEQFF.

With respect to this clonotype: Given a much more abundant clone one base away, this may be a read error. The genes are TRBV5-1 and TRBJ2-7; D is perhaps TRBD2 (6 bases). The V gene's germline CDR1 is SGHRS and CDR2 YFSETQ. This CDR3 is built from 14 residues. The CDR3 protein is CANSLEGHSYEQYF. Written as DNA, the CDR3 is TGCGCCAACAGCTTGGAGGGTCACTCCTACGAGCAGTACTTC.

This clonotype appeared many times. V gene TRBV20-1 combines with J gene TRBJ2-1; D remains unclear. The germline V gene has CDR1 DFQATT and CDR2 SNEGSKA (reference sequence). V was shortened by 5 bases and J by 5 bases, with 10 bases between the two germline ends. This CDR3 has 12 residues. The CDR3 DNA is TGCAGTGCTCCCAAGGCGGACAATGAGCAGTTCTTC. Translating gives CSAPKADNEQFF.

This clonotype was seen a few times. The CDR3 nucleotides are TGTGCCAGCAGTGACTGGCGGAGTGGGGCCAACGTCCTGACTTTC. Its translation is CASSDWRSGANVLTF. The rearrangement uses TRBV6-4 and TRBJ2-6; D gene unclear. The CDR3 totals 15 residues. Germline lookup yields CDR1 MRHNA and CDR2 SNTAGT. The V end lost 1 base, the J end lost 3 bases, and 7 bases lay between the germline ends.

J is TRBJ2-7 and V is TRBV20-1, with D tentatively TRBD2 (5 bases). Per the germline V gene, CDR1 is DFQATT and CDR2 is SNEGSKA (reference sequence). The CDR3 covers 17 residues. The V gene lost 3 bases and the J gene lost 3 bases, with 24 bases spanning the gap. For the CDR3, the DNA is TGCAGTGCTAGTGTCCCCCGGAGATTCCATACTAGCTACGAGCAGTACTTC. Protein: CSASVPRRFHTSYEQYF.

The genes are TRBV7-9 and TRBJ2-1; D gene unclear. Germline-derived CDR1 and CDR2 are SEHNR and FQNEAQ (reference sequence). Trimming took 4 bases from V and 10 from J, leaving 11 bases between them. The CDR3 is made up of 12 amino acids. CDR3 residues: CASSSDFAEQFF. The CDR3, as DNA: TGTGCCAGCAGCTCCGACTTCGCAGAGCAGTTCTTC.

This clonotype was seen a few times. The chain couples TRBV29-1 to TRBJ2-2; the match to TRBD2 covers 11 bases. Germline V gene data show CDR1 as SQVTM and CDR2 as ANQGSEA. The CDR3 has 18 amino acids. Trimming removed 2 bases from V and 0 bases from J; junction bases left unmatched: 8. Here the CDR3 DNA reads TGCAGCGTTGAAACCGGGACTAGCGGAAACGCGAACACCGGGGAGCTGTTTTTT. It is translated as CSVETGTSGNANTGELFF.

This clonotype occurred many times. The rearrangement links TRBV10-3 to TRBJ2-7, with 7 nucleotides matching TRBD1. Germline trimming cut 6 bases from V and 2 bases from J; bases unmatched to any gene: 10. CDR3 length: 15 residues. Germline V gene sequence: CDR1 ENHRY, CDR2 SYGVKD. The CDR3 loop is CAIRRRDSGPYEQYF. CDR3 nucleotides: TGTGCCATCAGACGCCGGGACAGTGGACCCTACGAGCAGTACTTC.

The V and J genes are TRBV20-1 and TRBJ2-3, with 12 bases identical to TRBD2. Trimming at V came to 4 bases and at J to 4 bases, leaving 6 bases not matched to a gene. Germline V gives CDR1 DFQATT, CDR2 SNEGSKA (reference sequence). The CDR3 has 15 amino acids. The CDR3 region has the DNA TGCAGTGCTACCCTAGCGGGAGGGCTCGCAGATACGCAGTATTTT. Translation gives CSATLAGGLADTQYF.

This clonotype has only a few counts. The rearrangement uses TRBV5-1 and TRBJ2-7; 10 bases map to TRBD1. Germline V gives CDR1 SGHRS, CDR2 YFSETQ. With V trimmed by 4 bases and J by 3 bases, 7 bases remained unmatched. This CDR3 contains 15 residues. CDR3 sequence (DNA): TGCGCCAGCAGCACCGGGACAGGGGCCTTCTACGAGCAGTACTTC. Its translation: CASSTGTGAFYEQYF.

The V gene is TRBV21-1, the J gene TRBJ2-7; the table's D call of TRBD1 was not tested on the DNA. TRBV21-1 is a pseudogene segment. The CDR3 is made up of 14 amino acids. The CDR3 DNA sequence: TGTGCCAGCAGCATTCTCAAGGGGTGGTACGAGCAGTACTTC. Its translation: CASSILKGWYEQYF.

The chain links TRBV7-9 to TRBJ2-7; D perhaps matches TRBD2 (5 bases). Germline V gene sequence: CDR1 SEHNR, CDR2 FQNEAQ (reference sequence). Trimming took 1 base from V and 5 from J, leaving 12 bases between them. The CDR3 totals 14 residues. The CDR3 region is CASSLVGGLDEQYF. DNA for the CDR3: TGTGCCAGCAGCTTAGTAGGAGGTCTGGACGAGCAGTACTTC.

CDR3: CASRALGEQFF. DNA of the CDR3: TGTGCCAGCAGGGCGCTTGGTGAGCAGTTCTTC. The V and J genes are TRBV12-3 or TRBV12-4 and TRBJ2-1; D unresolved. CDR3 length: 11 amino acids. The germline V and J ends were trimmed by 6 bases and 9 bases, with 9 bases remaining between them.

This clonotype was seen repeatedly, ten times or more. The V call is TRBV12-3 or TRBV12-4, the J call TRBJ2-1; weak D call: TRBD1 (6 bases). There are 14 residues in the CDR3. Trimming removed 8 bases from V and 7 bases from J, with 18 bases in between. CDR3 bases: TGTGCCAGCGGCCGCCAGGGGAATTTAAATGAGCAGTTCTTC. It encodes CASGRQGNLNEQFF.

This clonotype was seen repeatedly, ten times or more. This chain links TRBV12-3 or TRBV12-4 with TRBJ1-1; D is uncertain. The ends were cut back, 2 bases at V and 2 bases at J, with 9 bases in the middle. This CDR3 contains 14 residues. In nucleotides, the CDR3 is TGTGCCAGCAGTTTATTGATCGGTAACACTGAAGCTTTCTTT. Translating it yields CASSLLIGNTEAFF.

This chain uses TRBV6-5 with TRBJ2-2; 12 bases match TRBD1. Trimming cost V 4 bases and J 2 bases; bases outside gene matches: 5. Germline V gene data show CDR1 as MNHEY and CDR2 as SVGAGI. This CDR3 is built from 17 residues. The CDR3 spells CASSFPGTGGNTGELFF. The CDR3 DNA reads as TGTGCCAGCAGTTTTCCTGGGACAGGGGGCAACACCGGGGAGCTGTTTTTT.

This clonotype was counted at least ten times. The V and J genes are TRBV7-8 and TRBJ2-7; D possibly corresponds to TRBD2 (6 bases). V was pared by 5 bases and J by 4 bases, with 12 bases between. This CDR3 comprises 13 residues. CDR1 and CDR2 from the germline V gene are SGHVS and FQNEAQ. CDR3 sequence (DNA): TGTGCCAGCAGCCCGGGAGCCCGGTACGAGCAGTACTTC. As protein: CASSPGARYEQYF.

This clonotype was observed a handful of times. The chain has TRBV20-1 and TRBJ1-5; weak D call: TRBD1 (5 bases). Per the germline V gene, CDR1 is DFQATT and CDR2 is SNEGSKA (reference sequence). The V gene lost 1 base and the J gene lost 0 bases, with 10 bases spanning the gap. The CDR3 has 15 amino acids. The CDR3 region has the DNA TGCAGTGCTAGAGGGGGGGTTTTTAGCAATCAGCCCCAGCATTTT. Translated, it gives CSARGGVFSNQPQHF.